This T cell receptor beta chain came from a study of Ad26.COV2.S vaccination and SARS-CoV-2 variants. About the research overall: The vaccine Ad26.COV2.S was put into the muscle once, or twice with 56 days between.

Treatment indicated: roughly 20 received Ad26.COV2.S at low or high dose, single or two shots; about 5 received placebo; per-sample allocation not given. Sampling was done on day 63 after the first vaccine or placebo injection. TCRdb's table, derived via immunoSEQ multiplex PCR, lists solely in-frame clones and lacks some. In the table there are about 440,000 clones, roughly nine tenths of which are singletons. About this clone: Antigen unknown.

Study-wide results and limits: Higher spike-specific TCR breadth was found in vaccine recipients than in placebo recipients. A substantial breadth of spike-specific CD8+ and CD4+ T cell responses after vaccination has been reported. Placebo and vaccine recipients had non-spike TCR breadth that was similar.

V shed 2 bases and J 3 bases; nucleotides not matched to a gene: 7. Germline-derived CDR1 and CDR2 are GTSNPN and SVGIG (reference sequence). This CDR3 spans 14 amino acids. The specimen was peripheral blood, collected in a trial of Ad26.COV2.S vaccine versus placebo. The sequence derives from a person aged 18-60 years who received the Ad26.COV2.S COVID-19 vaccine or a placebo. The gene calls are TRBV30 and TRBJ2-7, with TRBD1 identical over 7 bases. Here the CDR3 reads CAWSPWTGHYEQYF. CDR3 nucleotides: TGTGCCTGGAGTCCCTGGACAGGCCACTACGAGCAGTACTTC. Drawing the rest from reference TRBV30 and TRBJ2-7, the complete variable domain is SQTIHQWPATLVQPVGSPLSLECTVEGTSNPNLYWYRQAAGRGLQLLFYSVGIGQISSEVPQNLSASRPQDRQFILSSKKLLLSDSGFYLCAWSPWTGHYEQYFGPGTRLTVT.